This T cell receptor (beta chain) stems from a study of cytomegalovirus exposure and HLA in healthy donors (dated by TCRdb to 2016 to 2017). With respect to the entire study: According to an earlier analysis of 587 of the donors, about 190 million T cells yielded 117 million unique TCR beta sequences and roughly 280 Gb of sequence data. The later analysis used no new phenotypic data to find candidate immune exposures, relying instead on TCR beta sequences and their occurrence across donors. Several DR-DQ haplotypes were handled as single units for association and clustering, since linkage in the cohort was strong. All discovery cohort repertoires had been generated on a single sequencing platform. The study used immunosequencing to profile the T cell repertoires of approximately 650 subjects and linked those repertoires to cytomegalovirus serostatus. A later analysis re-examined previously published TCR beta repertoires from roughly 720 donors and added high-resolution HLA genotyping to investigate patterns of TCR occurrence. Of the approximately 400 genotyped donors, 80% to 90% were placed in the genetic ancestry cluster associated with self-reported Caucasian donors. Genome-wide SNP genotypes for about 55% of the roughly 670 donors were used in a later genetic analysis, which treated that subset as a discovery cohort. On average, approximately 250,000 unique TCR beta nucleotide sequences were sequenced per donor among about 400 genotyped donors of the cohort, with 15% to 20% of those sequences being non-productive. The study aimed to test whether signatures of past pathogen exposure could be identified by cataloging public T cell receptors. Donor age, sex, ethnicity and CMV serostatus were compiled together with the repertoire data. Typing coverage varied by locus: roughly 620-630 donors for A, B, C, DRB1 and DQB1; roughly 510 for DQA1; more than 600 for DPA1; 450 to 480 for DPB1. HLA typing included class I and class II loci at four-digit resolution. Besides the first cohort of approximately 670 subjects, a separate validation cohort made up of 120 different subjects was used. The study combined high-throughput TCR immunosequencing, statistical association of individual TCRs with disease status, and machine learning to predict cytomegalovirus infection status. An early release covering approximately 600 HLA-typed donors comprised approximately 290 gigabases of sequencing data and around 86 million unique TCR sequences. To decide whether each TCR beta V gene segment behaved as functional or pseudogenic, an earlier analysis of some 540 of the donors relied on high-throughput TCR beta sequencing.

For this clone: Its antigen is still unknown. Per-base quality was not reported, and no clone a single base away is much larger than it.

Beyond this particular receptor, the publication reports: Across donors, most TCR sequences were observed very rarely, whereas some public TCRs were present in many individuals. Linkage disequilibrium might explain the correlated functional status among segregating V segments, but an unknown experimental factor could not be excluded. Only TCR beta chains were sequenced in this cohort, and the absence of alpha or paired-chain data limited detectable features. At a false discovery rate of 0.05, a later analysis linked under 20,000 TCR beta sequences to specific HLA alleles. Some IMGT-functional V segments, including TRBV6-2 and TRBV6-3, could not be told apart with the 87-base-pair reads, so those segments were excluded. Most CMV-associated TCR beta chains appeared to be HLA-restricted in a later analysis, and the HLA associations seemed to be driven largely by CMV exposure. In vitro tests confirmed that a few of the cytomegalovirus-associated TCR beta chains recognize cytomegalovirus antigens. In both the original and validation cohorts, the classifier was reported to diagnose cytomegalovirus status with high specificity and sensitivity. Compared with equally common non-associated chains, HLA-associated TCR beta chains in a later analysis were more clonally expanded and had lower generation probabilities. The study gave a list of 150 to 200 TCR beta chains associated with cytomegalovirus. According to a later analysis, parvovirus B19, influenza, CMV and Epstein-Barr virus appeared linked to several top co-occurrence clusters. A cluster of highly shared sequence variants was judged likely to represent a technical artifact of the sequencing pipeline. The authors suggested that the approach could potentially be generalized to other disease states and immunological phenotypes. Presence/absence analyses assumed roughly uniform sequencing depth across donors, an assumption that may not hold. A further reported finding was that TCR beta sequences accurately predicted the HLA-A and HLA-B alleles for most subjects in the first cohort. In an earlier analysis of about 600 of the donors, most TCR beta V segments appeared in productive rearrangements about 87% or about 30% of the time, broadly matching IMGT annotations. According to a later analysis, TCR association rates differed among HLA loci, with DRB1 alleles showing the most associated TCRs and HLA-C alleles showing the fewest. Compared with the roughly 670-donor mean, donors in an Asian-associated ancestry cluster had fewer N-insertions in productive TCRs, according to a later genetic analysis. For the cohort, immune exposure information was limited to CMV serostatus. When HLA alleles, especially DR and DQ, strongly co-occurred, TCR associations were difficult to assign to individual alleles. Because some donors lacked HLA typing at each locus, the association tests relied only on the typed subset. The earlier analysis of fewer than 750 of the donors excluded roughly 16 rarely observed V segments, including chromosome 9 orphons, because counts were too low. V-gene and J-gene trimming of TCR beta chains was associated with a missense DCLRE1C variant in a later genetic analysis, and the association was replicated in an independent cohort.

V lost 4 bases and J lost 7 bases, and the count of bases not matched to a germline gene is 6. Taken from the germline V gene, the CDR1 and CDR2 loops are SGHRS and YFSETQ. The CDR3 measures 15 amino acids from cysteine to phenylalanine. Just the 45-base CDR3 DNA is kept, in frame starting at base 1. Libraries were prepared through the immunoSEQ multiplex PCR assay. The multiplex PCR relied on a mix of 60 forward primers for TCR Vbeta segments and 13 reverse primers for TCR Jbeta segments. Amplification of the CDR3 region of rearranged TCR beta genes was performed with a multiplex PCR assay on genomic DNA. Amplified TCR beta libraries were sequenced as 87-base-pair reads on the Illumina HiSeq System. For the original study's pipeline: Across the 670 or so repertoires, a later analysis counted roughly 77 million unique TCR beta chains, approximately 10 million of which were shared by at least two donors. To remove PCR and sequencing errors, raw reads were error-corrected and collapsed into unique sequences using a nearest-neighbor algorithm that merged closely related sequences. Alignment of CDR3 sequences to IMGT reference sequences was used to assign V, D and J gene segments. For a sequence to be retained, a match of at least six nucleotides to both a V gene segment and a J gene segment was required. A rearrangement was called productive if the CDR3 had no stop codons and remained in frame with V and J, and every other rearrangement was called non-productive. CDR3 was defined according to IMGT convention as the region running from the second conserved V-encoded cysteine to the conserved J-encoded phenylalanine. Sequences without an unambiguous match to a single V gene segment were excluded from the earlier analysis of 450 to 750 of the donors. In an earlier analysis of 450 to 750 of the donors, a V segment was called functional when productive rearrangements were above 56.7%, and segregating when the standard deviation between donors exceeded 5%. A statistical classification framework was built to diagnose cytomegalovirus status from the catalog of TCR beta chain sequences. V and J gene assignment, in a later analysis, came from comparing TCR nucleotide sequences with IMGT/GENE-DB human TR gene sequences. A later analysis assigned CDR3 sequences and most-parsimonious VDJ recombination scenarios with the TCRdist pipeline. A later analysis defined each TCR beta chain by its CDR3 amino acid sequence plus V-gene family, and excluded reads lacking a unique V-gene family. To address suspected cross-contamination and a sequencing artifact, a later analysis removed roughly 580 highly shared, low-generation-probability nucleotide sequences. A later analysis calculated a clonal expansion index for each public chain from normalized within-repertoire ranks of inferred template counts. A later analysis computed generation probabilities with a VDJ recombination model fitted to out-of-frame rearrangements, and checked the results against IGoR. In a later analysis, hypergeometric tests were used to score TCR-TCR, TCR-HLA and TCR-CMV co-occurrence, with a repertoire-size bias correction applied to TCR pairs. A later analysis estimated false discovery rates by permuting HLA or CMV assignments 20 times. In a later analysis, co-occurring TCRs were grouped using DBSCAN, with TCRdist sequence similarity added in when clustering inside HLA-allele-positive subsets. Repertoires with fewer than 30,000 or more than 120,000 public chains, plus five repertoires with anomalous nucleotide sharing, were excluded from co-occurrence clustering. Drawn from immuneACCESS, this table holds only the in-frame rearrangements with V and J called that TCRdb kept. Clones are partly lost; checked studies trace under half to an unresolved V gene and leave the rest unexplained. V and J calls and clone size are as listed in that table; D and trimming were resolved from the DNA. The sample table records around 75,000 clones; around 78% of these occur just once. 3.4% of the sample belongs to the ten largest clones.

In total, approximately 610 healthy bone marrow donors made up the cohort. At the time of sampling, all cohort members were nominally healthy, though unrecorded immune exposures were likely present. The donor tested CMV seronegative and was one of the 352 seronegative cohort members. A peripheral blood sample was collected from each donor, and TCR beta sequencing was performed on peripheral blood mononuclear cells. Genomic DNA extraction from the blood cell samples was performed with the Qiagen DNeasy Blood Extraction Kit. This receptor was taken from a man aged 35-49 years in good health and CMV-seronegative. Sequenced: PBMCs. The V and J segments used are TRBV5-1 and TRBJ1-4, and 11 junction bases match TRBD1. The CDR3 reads CASSTGQGEAEKLFF. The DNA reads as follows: TGCGCCAGCAGCACGGGACAGGGGGAGGCTGAAAAACTGTTTTTT.